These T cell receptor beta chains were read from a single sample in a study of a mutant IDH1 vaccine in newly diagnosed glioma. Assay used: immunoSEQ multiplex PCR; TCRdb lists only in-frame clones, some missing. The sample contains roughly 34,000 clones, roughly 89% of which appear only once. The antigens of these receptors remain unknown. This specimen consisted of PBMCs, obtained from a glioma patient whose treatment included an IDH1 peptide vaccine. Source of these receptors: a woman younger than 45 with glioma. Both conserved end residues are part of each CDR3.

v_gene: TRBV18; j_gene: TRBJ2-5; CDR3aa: CASSPRGPARETQYF
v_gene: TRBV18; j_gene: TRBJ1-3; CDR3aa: CASQTGLTGNTIYF
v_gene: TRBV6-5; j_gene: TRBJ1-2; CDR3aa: CASRAPNYGYTF
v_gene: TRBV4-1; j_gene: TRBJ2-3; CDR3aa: CASSQVGTSPTDTQYF
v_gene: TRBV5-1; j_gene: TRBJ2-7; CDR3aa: CASSPMGGTTYEQYF
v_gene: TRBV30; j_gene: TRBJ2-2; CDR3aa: CAWTGGDTGELFF
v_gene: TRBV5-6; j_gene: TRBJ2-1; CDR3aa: CASSPALAGGNEQFF
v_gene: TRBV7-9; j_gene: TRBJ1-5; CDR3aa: CAISTGPNQPQHF
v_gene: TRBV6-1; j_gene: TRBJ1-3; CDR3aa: CASSDSNTIYF
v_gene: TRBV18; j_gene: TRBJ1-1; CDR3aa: CASSRTRDTEAFF
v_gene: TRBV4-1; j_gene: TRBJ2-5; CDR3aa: CASSKLGGETQYF
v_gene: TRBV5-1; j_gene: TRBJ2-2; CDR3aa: CASSPRVSGGFTGELFF
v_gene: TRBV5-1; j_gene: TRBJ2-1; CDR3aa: CASSLEGGWSNEQFF
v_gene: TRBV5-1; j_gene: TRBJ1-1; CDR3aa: CASSLFTGYALFTEAFF
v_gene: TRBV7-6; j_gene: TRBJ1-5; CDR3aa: CASSPHLGQPQHF
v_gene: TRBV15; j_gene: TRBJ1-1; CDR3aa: CATSRDPSVGAEAFF
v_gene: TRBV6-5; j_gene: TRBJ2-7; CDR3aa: CASSLYGGAYEQYF
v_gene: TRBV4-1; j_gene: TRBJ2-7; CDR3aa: CASSQGPGVYYEQYF
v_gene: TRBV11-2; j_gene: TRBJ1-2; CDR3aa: CASSQRQWNGYTF
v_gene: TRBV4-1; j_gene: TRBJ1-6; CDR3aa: CASSQDVVNSPLHF
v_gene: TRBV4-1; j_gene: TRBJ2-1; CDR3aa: CASGYLTSDDNEQFF
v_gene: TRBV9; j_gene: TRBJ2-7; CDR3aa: CASSVVGGDEQYF
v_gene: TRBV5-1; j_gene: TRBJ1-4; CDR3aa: CASSRDRSIGEKLFF
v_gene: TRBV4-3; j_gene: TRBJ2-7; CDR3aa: CASSQDGGRGEQYF
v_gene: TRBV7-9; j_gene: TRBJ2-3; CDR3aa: CASSLWASGTDTQYF
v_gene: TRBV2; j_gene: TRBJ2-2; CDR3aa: CASRRTERTGELFF
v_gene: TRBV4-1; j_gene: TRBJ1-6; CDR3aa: CASSQDPQGGPNSPLHF
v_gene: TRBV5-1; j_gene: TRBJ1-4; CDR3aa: CASSSGRGIEKLFF
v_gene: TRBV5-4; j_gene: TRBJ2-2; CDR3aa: CASSLPGAATNTGELFF
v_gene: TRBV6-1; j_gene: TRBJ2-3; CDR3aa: CASMTDRSGTDTQYF